This TCR beta chain was retrieved from a study of T cell responses to AZD1222 COVID-19 vaccine. Study in general: Combined were second doses at about 4 or about 12 weeks.

The CDR3 extends over 16 amino acids. V lost 4 bases and J lost 2, with 15 bases in between. Germline-derived CDR1 and CDR2 are SGDLS and YYNGEE. Assay: immunoSEQ multiplex PCR; the TCRdb copy retains only in-frame clones and omits some. This table has about 66,000 clones, roughly 90% appearing once. The chain carries TRBV9 and TRBJ2-2; D tentatively fits TRBD1 or TRBD2 (5 bases each). Material: peripheral blood, obtained on day 0 of AZD1222 vaccination. This clonotype was sampled from an adult in good health. CDR3: CASSKAAGTNTGELFF. For the CDR3, the DNA is TGTGCCAGCAGCAAGGCGGCCGGGACCAACACCGGGGAGCTGTTTTTT.